Below, 23 T cell receptor beta chains from the same sample are listed, as sequenced in a study of blood T cell repertoires in COVID-19. Only in-frame clones appear in the TCRdb table, and some are missing; sequencing was by immunoSEQ multiplex PCR. Here the sample spans around 300,000 clones, 86% being singletons. The specimen sequenced was peripheral blood. These receptors all come from a woman aged 25 to 39 with active or convalescent COVID-19.

The chain recombines TRBV9 with TRBJ1-3; 8 bases fit TRBD1. Germline trimming cut 2 bases from V and 0 bases from J; bases unmatched to any gene: 1. Germline CDR1 and CDR2: SGDLS and YYNGEE. The CDR3 has 15 amino acids. The CDR3 DNA follows: TGTGCCAGCAGCGTGGGGACAGGCTCTGGAAACACCATATATTTT. Protein product: CASSVGTGSGNTIYF. Looking up the rest from reference TRBV9 and TRBJ1-3 gives the full variable domain: DSGVTQTPKHLITATGQRVTLRCSPRSGDLSVYWYQQSLDQGLQFLIQYYNGEERAKGNILERFSAQQFPDLHSELNLSSLELGDSALYFCASSVGTGSGNTIYFGEGSWLTVV.

This clone was seen more than once but under ten times. CDR3 in amino acids: CASSQDFDRGKAKLFF. The CDR3 DNA sequence: TGTGCCAGCAGCCAAGATTTTGACAGGGGAAAGGCAAAACTGTTTTTT. The V and J genes are TRBV14 and TRBJ1-4, with 8 bases aligning to TRBD1. The CDR3 contains 16 residues. Germline CDR1 SGHDN, CDR2 FVKESK. Trimming removed 0 bases from V and 10 bases from J; junction bases left unmatched: 10.

The genes are TRBV10-1 and TRBJ1-5; 7 nucleotides align to TRBD1. The V gene's germline CDR1 is WNHNN and CDR2 SYGVQD (reference sequence). The trim removed 1 base at V and 6 bases at J, leaving 12 bases unmatched. CDR3 size: 17 residues. Written as DNA, the CDR3 is TGCGCCAGCAGTGAGTGGCAAGGGGGCGTTACAGGTCAGCCCCAGCATTTT. It translates to CASSEWQGGVTGQPQHF.

The chain joins TRBV28 to TRBJ1-2, with no clear D. Germline V gene sequence: CDR1 MDHEN, CDR2 SYDVKM. V lost 4 bases, J lost 6 bases, and 15 bases lay in between. The CDR3 has 14 amino acids. The CDR3 spells CASSSPHTSHGYTF. The CDR3 nucleotides are TGTGCCAGCAGTTCACCCCATACTTCCCATGGCTACACCTTC.

The chain employs TRBV21-1 and TRBJ1-1; the table's D gene call, TRBD1, was not cross checked with the DNA. TRBV21-1 is a known pseudogene. This CDR3 contains 18 residues. CDR3 residues: CASSKATDRGQINTEAFF. The DNA for the CDR3 is TGTGCCAGCAGCAAAGCGACAGACAGGGGGCAAATAAACACTGAAGCTTTCTTT.

V is TRBV5-1 and J is TRBJ2-5; the D gene is possibly TRBD1 (6 bases). Germline V gene data show CDR1 as SGHRS and CDR2 as YFSETQ. Trimming pared 0 bases from V and 4 bases from J, leaving 16 bases between. The CDR3 sequence is 16 residues long. The CDR3 reads CASSLVTGMLLETQYF. CDR3 nucleotide sequence: TGCGCCAGCAGCTTGGTAACAGGGATGCTGTTAGAGACCCAGTACTTC.

The chain employs TRBV9 and TRBJ2-3; 7 bases are shared with TRBD2. The CDR3 is 15 amino acids. Germline trimming cut 0 bases from V and 4 bases from J; bases unmatched to any gene: 5. Germline assignment: CDR1 SGDLS and CDR2 YYNGEE. CDR3 in DNA: TGTGCCAGCAGCGTAGTTGGGGGGGATGCAGATACGCAGTATTTT. It is translated as CASSVVGGDADTQYF. The full variable domain, in which reference TRBV9 and TRBJ2-3 provide the parts outside the CDR3, is DSGVTQTPKHLITATGQRVTLRCSPRSGDLSVYWYQQSLDQGLQFLIQYYNGEERAKGNILERFSAQQFPDLHSELNLSSLELGDSALYFCASSVVGGDADTQYFGPGTRLTVL.

The chain uses TRBV20-1 and TRBJ1-2, with D possibly being TRBD1 (5 bases). Germline-derived CDR1 and CDR2 are DFQATT and SNEGSKA (reference sequence). The V and J ends lost 3 bases and 14 bases respectively, with 13 bases between them. This CDR3 is 10 amino acids long. Written as DNA, the CDR3 is TGCAGTGCTAGTCCTGGGGCCGGAACCTTC. It encodes CSASPGAGTF.

The rearrangement links TRBV28 to TRBJ1-1, with 7 bases identical to TRBD1. This CDR3 has 15 residues. Looked up from germline, CDR1 is MDHEN and CDR2 is SYDVKM. J gave up 3 bases and V 6 bases, and 10 bases lay outside the gene matches. This chain's CDR3 is CASRVLGQGDTEAFF. CDR3 nucleotide sequence: TGTGCCAGCAGAGTTTTGGGGCAGGGGGACACTGAAGCTTTCTTT. Using reference TRBV28 and TRBJ1-1 for the parts outside the CDR3, the full variable domain is DVKVTQSSRYLVKRTGEKVFLECVQDMDHENMFWYRQDPGLGLRLIYFSYDVKMKEKGDIPEGYSVSREKKERFSLILESASTNQTSMYLCASRVLGQGDTEAFFGQGTRLTVV.

V gene TRBV2 combines with J gene TRBJ1-4; D unclear. The CDR3 covers 13 residues. Germline lookup yields CDR1 SNHLY and CDR2 FYNNEI. V was trimmed by 4 bases and J by 4 bases, leaving 7 bases between them. CDR3 sequence (DNA): TGTGCCAGCAGTGCCTTTGTTAATGAAAAACTGTTTTTT. This gives the protein CASSAFVNEKLFF.

The chain employs TRBV28 and TRBJ1-5; D unclear. With 6 bases removed from V and 1 base from J, the gap between germline ends came to 13 bases. CDR3 length equals 15 residues. Germline CDR1 and CDR2: MDHEN and SYDVKM. The DNA of the CDR3 is TGTGCCAGCAGCCCTAGTGTTGGGAGCAATCAGCCCCAGCATTTT. Translated, it gives CASSPSVGSNQPQHF. The whole variable domain, remainder taken from reference TRBV28 and TRBJ1-5, is DVKVTQSSRYLVKRTGEKVFLECVQDMDHENMFWYRQDPGLGLRLIYFSYDVKMKEKGDIPEGYSVSREKKERFSLILESASTNQTSMYLCASSPSVGSNQPQHFGDGTRLSIL.

This clone has only a few counts. The rearrangement joins TRBV5-1 to TRBJ1-1, with D possibly matching TRBD1 (5 bases). Trimming took 0 bases from V and 3 from J, leaving 9 bases between them. The CDR3 runs 14 residues. CDR1 is SGHRS, CDR2 YFSETQ, per germline. As DNA, the CDR3 is TGCGCCAGCAGCTTGGTTTCGGGGGACACTGAAGCTTTCTTT. Translating gives CASSLVSGDTEAFF.

The chain couples TRBV24-1 to TRBJ2-1; D perhaps matches TRBD2 (5 bases). Germline V CDR1 and CDR2: KGHDR, SFDVKD. V was pared by 5 bases and J by 5 bases, with 12 bases between. The CDR3 spans 14 residues. CDR3 sequence: CATSAPLGNNEQFF. The CDR3 coding sequence is TGTGCCACCAGTGCCCCACTCGGGAACAATGAGCAGTTCTTC.

The J gene is TRBJ1-6, the V gene TRBV2; D is uncertain. This CDR3 has 13 amino acids. CDR1 is SNHLY and CDR2 is FYNNEI in the germline V gene. V lost 6 bases, J lost 7 bases, and 10 bases lay in between. DNA for the CDR3: TGTGCCAGCAGAGGCCAGGAAAATTCACCCCTCCACTTT. Its translation is CASRGQENSPLHF.

This chain connects TRBV5-4 to TRBJ2-7; 11 bases line up with TRBD2. This CDR3 comprises 15 residues. The V gene's germline CDR1 is SGHNT and CDR2 YYREEE (reference sequence). Trimming removed 0 bases from V and 7 bases from J; junction bases left unmatched: 6. CDR3 residues: CASSLGLAGGIEQYF. In nucleotides, the CDR3 is TGTGCCAGCAGCTTGGGATTAGCGGGGGGGATTGAGCAGTACTTC.

The V call is TRBV20-1, the J call TRBJ2-3, with 11 bases fitting TRBD2. V shed 3 bases and J 2 bases; nucleotides not matched to a gene: 7. This CDR3 has 16 amino acids. Germline V gene data show CDR1 as DFQATT and CDR2 as SNEGSKA (reference sequence). CDR3 residues: CSASTLAGAVTDTQYF. The CDR3 DNA sequence: TGCAGTGCTAGTACACTAGCGGGGGCCGTCACAGATACGCAGTATTTT.

This chain joins TRBV5-4 and TRBJ2-7; TRBD1 aligns across 9 bases. The CDR3 runs 15 residues. With V trimmed by 3 bases and J by 2 bases, 6 bases remained unmatched. Germline CDR1 is SGHNT and CDR2 is YYREEE (reference sequence). CDR3 sequence (DNA): TGTGCCAGCAGCTCACCGGGACAGGGACCCTACGAGCAGTACTTC. This sequence encodes CASSSPGQGPYEQYF.

The CDR3 reads CASSAPGAFYGYTF. CDR3 sequence (DNA): TGTGCCAGCAGCGCCCCGGGAGCCTTCTATGGCTACACCTTC. V gene TRBV9 combines with J gene TRBJ1-2; no reliable D call. V lost 3 bases and J 4 bases, leaving 13 bases between the germline ends. From germline, CDR1 is SGDLS and CDR2 YYNGEE. The CDR3 covers 14 residues.

The rearrangement uses TRBV3-1 (or the pseudogene TRBV3-2) and TRBJ1-6, with D maybe TRBD1 (6 bases). Germline values: CDR1 LGHDT, CDR2 YNNKEL (reference sequence). V lost 3 bases and J lost 10, with 19 bases in between. The length of the CDR3 is 16 residues. DNA of the CDR3: TGTGCCAGCAGCCAGGGTATACAGGGTTCCGCATCACCCCTCCACTTT. Protein product: CASSQGIQGSASPLHF.

The CDR3 sequence: CASSLEGQGRISPYEQYF. The CDR3 DNA reads as TGCGCCAGCAGCTTGGAGGGACAGGGTCGAATCTCTCCCTACGAGCAGTACTTC. V gene TRBV5-1 combines with J gene TRBJ2-7, with 9 nucleotides matching TRBD1. This CDR3 has 18 amino acids. Per the germline V gene, CDR1 is SGHRS and CDR2 is YFSETQ. With 0 bases clipped from V and 2 bases from J, the junction kept 12 bases outside the gene matches.

V gene TRBV12-5 combines with J gene TRBJ2-1, with D uncertain. Trimming cost V 0 bases and J 8 bases, with 5 bases left between them. This CDR3 comprises 12 residues. The germline gives CDR1 LGHNT, CDR2 FRNRAP. The CDR3 here is CASGLVQYEQFF. The CDR3 nucleotides are TGTGCTAGTGGTTTGGTACAGTATGAGCAGTTCTTC.

The chain carries TRBV10-3 and TRBJ1-6; D unresolved. V was cut by 1 base and J by 7 bases, with 8 bases left in between. The CDR3 consists of 14 residues. Germline V gene sequence: CDR1 ENHRY, CDR2 SYGVKD. In DNA, the CDR3 is TGTGCCATCAGTGAGTTACCGGGAAATTCACCCCTCCACTTT. This gives the protein CAISELPGNSPLHF.

The V gene is TRBV5-1, the J gene TRBJ2-1, with D perhaps TRBD1 (6 bases). Trimming took off 4 bases at V and 0 bases at J, with 14 bases between the two ends. Germline CDR1 reads SGHRS; CDR2 reads YFSETQ. CDR3 length equals 16 residues. The DNA of the CDR3 is TGCGCCAGCAGCCCAACAGGGCAGGTCTCCTACAATGAGCAGTTCTTC. This gives the protein CASSPTGQVSYNEQFF.